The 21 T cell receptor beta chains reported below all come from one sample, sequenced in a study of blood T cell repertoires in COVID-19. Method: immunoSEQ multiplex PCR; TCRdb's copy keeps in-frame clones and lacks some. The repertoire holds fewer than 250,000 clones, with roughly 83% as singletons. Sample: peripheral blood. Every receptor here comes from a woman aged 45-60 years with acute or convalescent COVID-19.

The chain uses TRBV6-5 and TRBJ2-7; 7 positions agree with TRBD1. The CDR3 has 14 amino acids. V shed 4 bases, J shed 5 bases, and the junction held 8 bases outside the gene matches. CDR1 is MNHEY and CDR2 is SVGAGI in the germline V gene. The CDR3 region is CASSLRTRGHEQYF. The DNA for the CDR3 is TGTGCCAGCAGTTTACGGACGAGGGGGCACGAGCAGTACTTC.

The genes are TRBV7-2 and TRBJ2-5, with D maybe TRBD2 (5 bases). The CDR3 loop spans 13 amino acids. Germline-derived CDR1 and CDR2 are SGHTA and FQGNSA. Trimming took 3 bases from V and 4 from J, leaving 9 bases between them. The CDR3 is CASSFGRAETQYF. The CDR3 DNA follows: TGTGCCAGCAGCTTTGGGCGGGCAGAGACCCAGTACTTC.

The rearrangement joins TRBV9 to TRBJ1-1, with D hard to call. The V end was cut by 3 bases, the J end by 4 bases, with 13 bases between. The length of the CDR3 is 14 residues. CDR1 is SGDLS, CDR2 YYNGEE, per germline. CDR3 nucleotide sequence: TGTGCCAGCAGCGGACCCTCCCCAGGCACTGAAGCTTTCTTT. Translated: CASSGPSPGTEAFF.

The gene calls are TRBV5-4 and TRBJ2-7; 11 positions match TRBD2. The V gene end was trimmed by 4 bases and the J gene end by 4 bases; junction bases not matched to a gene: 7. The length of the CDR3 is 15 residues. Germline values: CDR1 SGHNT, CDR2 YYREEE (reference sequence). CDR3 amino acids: CASSHRLAGNYEQYF. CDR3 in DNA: TGTGCCAGCAGCCACAGACTAGCGGGGAATTACGAGCAGTACTTC.

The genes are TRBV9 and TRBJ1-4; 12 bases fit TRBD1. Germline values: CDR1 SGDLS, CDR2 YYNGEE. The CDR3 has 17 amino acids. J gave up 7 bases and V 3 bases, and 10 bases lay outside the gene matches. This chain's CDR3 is CASSASPGQGAGEKLFF. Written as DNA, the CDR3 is TGTGCCAGCAGCGCAAGTCCGGGACAGGGGGCGGGTGAAAAACTGTTTTTT.

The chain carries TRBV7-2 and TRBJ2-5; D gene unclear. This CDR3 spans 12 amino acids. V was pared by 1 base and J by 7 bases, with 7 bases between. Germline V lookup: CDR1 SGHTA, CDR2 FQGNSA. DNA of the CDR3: TGTGCCAGCAGCTTAGAACCGGGGACCCAGTACTTC. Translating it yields CASSLEPGTQYF.

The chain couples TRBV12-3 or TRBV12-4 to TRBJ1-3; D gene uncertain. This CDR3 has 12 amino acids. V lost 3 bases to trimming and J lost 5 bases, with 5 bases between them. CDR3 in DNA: TGTGCCAGCAGTTTCGACAGAAACACCATATATTTT. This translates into CASSFDRNTIYF.

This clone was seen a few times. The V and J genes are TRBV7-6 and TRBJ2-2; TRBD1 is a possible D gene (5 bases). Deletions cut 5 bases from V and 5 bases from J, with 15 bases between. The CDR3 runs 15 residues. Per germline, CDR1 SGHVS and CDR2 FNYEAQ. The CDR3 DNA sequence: TGTGCCAGCAGCCCGGGCCAGGGTGCAACCGGGGAGCTGTTTTTT. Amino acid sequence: CASSPGQGATGELFF.

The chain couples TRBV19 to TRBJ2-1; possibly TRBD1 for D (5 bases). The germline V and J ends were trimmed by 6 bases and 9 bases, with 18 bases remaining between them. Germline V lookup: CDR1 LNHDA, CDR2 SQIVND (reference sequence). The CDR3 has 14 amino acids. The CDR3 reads CASRRANPQGEQFF. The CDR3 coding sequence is TGTGCCAGTAGAAGGGCCAATCCTCAGGGTGAGCAGTTCTTC.

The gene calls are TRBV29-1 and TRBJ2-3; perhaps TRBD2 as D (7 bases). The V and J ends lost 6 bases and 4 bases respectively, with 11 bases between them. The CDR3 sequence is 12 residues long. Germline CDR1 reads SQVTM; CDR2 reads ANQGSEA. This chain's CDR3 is CSVQGGADTQYF. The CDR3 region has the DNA TGCAGCGTGCAAGGGGGGGCAGATACGCAGTATTTT.

CDR3 residues: CASSFVPPMAGAMNNEQFF. DNA of the CDR3: TGTGCCAGCAGCTTCGTCCCCCCCATGGCGGGAGCGATGAACAATGAGCAGTTCTTC. The chain uses TRBV3-1 (or the pseudogene TRBV3-2) and TRBJ2-1; 7 nucleotides align to TRBD2. The germline V gene has CDR1 LGHDT and CDR2 YNNKEL (reference sequence). The CDR3 is made up of 19 amino acids. V trimming: 5 bases; J trimming: 5 bases; junction bases outside the gene matches: 21.

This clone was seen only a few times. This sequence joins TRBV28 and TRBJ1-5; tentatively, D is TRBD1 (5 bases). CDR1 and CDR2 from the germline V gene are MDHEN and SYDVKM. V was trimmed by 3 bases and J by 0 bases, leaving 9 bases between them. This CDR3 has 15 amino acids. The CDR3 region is CASSFGGVSNQPQHF. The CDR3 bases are TGTGCCAGCAGTTTCGGAGGGGTTAGCAATCAGCCCCAGCATTTT. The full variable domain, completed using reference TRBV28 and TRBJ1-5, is DVKVTQSSRYLVKRTGEKVFLECVQDMDHENMFWYRQDPGLGLRLIYFSYDVKMKEKGDIPEGYSVSREKKERFSLILESASTNQTSMYLCASSFGGVSNQPQHFGDGTRLSIL.

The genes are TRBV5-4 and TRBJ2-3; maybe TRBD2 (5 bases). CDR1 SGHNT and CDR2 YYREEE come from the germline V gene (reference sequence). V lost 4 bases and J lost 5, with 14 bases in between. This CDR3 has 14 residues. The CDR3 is CASSPTGKRDTQYF. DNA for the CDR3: TGTGCCAGCAGCCCCACCGGGAAAAGAGATACGCAGTATTTT.

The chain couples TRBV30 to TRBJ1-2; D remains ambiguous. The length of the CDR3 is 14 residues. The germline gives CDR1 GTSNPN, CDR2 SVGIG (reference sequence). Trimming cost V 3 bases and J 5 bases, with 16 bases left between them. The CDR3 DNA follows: TGTGCCTGGAGAGGCCAGGCTCTTTCATATGGCTACACCTTC. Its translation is CAWRGQALSYGYTF.

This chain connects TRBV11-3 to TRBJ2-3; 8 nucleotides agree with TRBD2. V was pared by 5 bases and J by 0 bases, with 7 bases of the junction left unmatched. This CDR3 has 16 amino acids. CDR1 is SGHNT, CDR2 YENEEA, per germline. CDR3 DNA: TGTGCCAGCAGCCGCGGGGGGCGGACTAGCACAGATACGCAGTATTTT. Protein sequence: CASSRGGRTSTDTQYF. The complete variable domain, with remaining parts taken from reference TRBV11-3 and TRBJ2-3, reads EAGVVQSPRYKIIEKKQPVAFWCNPISGHNTLYWYLQNLGQGPELLIRYENEEAVDDSQLPKDRFSAERLKGVDSTLKIQPAELGDSAVYLCASSRGGRTSTDTQYFGPGTRLTVL.

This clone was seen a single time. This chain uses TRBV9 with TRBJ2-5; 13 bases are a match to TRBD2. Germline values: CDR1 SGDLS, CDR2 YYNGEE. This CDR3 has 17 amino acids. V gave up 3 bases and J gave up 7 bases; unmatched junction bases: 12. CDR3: CASSEKTGLAGKTTQYF. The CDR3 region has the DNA TGTGCCAGCAGCGAGAAGACGGGACTAGCGGGAAAGACGACCCAGTACTTC.

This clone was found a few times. The CDR3 nucleotides read TGTGCCATCTTCGACAGAAGTAATGAAAAACTGTTTTTT. Its translation: CAIFDRSNEKLFF. This chain links TRBV28 with TRBJ1-4; maybe TRBD1 (5 bases). The CDR3 is made up of 13 amino acids. Between the trimmed V and J ends, which lost 10 bases and 4 bases, there was a span of 13 bases. The germline V gene has CDR1 MDHEN and CDR2 SYDVKM.

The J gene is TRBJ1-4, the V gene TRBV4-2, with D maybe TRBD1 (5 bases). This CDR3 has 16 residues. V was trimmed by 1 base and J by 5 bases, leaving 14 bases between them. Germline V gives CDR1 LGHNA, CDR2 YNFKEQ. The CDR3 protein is CASSQVARAINEKLFF. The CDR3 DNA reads TGTGCCAGCAGCCAAGTTGCCAGGGCCATAAATGAAAAACTGTTTTTT.

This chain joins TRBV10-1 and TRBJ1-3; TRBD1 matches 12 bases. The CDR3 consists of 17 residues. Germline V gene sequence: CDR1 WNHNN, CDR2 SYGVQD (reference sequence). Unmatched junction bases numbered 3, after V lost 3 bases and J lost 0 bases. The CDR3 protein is CASSDMGQGASGNTIYF. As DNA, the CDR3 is TGCGCCAGCAGTGATATGGGACAGGGGGCCTCTGGAAACACCATATATTTT.

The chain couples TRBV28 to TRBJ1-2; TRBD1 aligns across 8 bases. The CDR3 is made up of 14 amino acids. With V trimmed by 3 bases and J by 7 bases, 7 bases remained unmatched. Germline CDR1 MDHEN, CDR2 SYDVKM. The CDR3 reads CASSLRRGLFGYTF. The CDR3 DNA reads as TGTGCCAGCAGTTTGCGCAGGGGGCTTTTTGGCTACACCTTC.

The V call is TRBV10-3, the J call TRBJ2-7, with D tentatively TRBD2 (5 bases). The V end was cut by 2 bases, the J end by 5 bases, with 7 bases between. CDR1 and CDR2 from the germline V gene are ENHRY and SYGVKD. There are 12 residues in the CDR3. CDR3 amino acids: CAISEGLHEQYF. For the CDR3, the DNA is TGTGCCATCAGTGAGGGACTCCACGAGCAGTACTTC.